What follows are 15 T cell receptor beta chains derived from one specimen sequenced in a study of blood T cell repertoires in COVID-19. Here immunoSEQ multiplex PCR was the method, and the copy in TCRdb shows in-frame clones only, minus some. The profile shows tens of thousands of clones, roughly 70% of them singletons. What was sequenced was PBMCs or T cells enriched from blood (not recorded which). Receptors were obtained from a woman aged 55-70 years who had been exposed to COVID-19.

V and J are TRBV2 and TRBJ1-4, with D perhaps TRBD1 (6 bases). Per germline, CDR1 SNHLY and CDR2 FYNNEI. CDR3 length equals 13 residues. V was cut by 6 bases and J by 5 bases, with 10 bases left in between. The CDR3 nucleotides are TGTGCCAGCAGGAGGGGGACAAATGAAAAACTGTTTTTT. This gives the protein CASRRGTNEKLFF. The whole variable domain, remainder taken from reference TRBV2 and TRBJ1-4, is EPEVTQTPSHQVTQMGQEVILRCVPISNHLYFYWYRQILGQKVEFLVSFYNNEISEKSEIFDDQFSVERPDGSNFTLKIRSTKLEDSAMYFCASRRGTNEKLFFGSGTQLSVL.

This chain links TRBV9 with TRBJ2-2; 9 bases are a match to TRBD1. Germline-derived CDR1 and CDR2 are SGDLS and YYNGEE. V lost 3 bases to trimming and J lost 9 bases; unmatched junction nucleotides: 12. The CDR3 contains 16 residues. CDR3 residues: CASSAASGQGGRELFF. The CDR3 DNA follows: TGTGCCAGCAGCGCGGCTTCGGGACAGGGTGGAAGGGAGCTGTTTTTT.

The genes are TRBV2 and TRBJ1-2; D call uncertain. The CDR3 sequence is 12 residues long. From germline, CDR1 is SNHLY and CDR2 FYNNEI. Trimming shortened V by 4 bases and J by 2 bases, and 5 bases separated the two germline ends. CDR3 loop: CASSGENYGYTF. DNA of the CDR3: TGTGCCAGCAGTGGGGAGAACTATGGCTACACCTTC.

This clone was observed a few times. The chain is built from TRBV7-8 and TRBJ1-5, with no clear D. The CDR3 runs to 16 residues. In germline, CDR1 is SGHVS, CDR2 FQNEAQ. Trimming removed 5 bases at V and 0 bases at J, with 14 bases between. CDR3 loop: CASSETSGISNQPQHF. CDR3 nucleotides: TGTGCCAGCAGCGAAACGTCGGGGATTAGCAATCAGCCCCAGCATTTT.

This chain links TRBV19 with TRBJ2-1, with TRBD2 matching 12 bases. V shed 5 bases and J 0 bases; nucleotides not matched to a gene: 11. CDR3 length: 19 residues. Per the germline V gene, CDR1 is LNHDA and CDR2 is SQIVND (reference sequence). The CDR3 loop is CASSAPSGRAMSSYNEQFF. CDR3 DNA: TGTGCCAGTAGTGCCCCTAGCGGGAGGGCCATGAGCTCCTACAATGAGCAGTTCTTC.

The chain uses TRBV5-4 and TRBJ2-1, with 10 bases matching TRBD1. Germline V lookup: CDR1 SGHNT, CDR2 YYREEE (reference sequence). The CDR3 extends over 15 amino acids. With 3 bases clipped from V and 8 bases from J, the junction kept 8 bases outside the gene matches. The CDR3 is CASSSTGGRSDEQFF. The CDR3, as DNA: TGTGCCAGCAGCTCGACAGGGGGCAGAAGTGATGAGCAGTTCTTC. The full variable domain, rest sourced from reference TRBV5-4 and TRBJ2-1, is ETGVTQSPTHLIKTRGQQVTLRCSSQSGHNTVSWYQQALGQGPQFIFQYYREEENGRGNFPPRFSGLQFPNYSSELNVNALELDDSALYLCASSSTGGRSDEQFFGPGTRLTVL.

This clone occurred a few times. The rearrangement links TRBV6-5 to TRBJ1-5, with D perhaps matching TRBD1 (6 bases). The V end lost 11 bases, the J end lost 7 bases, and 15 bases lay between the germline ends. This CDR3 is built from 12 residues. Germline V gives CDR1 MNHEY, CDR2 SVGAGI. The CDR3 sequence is CAVHTGSQPQHF. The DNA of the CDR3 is TGTGCCGTCCATACAGGGTCCCAGCCCCAGCATTTT.

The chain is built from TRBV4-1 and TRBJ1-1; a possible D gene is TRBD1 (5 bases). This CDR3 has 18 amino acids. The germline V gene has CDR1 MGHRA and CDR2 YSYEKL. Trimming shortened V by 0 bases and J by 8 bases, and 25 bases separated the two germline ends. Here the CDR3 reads CASSQDPRGTLKPEEAFF. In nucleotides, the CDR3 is TGCGCCAGCAGCCAAGACCCCCGGGGGACCCTAAAACCGGAAGAAGCTTTCTTT.

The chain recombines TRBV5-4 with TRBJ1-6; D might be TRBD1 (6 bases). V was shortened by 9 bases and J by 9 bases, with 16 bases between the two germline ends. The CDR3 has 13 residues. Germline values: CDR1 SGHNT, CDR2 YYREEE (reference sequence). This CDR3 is CATQQGSLSPLHF. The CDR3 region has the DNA TGTGCCACTCAACAGGGTTCTCTTTCACCCCTCCACTTT.

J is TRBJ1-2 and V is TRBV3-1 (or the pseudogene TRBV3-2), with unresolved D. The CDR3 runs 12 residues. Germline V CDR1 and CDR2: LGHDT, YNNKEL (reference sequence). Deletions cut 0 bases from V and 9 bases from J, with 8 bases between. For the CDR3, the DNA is TGTGCCAGCAGCCAAGATGGAGGAAGCTACACCTTC. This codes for CASSQDGGSYTF.

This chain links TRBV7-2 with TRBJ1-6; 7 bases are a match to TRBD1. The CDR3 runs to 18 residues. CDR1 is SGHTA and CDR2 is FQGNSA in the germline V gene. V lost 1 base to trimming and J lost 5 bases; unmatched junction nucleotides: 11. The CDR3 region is CASSLEGWAGGNNSPLHF. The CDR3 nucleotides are TGTGCCAGCAGCTTAGAGGGGTGGGCAGGGGGGAATAATTCACCCCTCCACTTT.

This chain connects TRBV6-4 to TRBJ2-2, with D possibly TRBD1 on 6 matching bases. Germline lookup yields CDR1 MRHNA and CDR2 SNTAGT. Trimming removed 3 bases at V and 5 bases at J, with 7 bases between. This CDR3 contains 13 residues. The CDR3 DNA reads TGTGCCAGCAGTGAACAGGGTACCGGGGAGCTGTTTTTT. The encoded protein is CASSEQGTGELFF.

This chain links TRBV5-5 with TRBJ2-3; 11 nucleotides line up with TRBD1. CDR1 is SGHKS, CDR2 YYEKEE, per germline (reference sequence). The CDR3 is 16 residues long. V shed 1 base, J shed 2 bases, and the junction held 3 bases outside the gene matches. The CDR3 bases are TGTGCCAGCAGCTTGTTGGACAGGGGGCTCACAGATACGCAGTATTTT. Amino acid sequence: CASSLLDRGLTDTQYF.

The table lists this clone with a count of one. This CDR3 is CASSSNRPFAYGYTF. The CDR3 nucleotides read TGTGCCAGCTCCTCGAACAGGCCCTTCGCCTATGGCTACACCTTC. This chain connects TRBV7-8 to TRBJ1-2, with D possibly matching TRBD1 (5 bases). Trimming took off 8 bases at V and 4 bases at J, with 20 bases between the two ends. CDR3 size: 15 residues. CDR1 SGHVS and CDR2 FQNEAQ come from the germline V gene.

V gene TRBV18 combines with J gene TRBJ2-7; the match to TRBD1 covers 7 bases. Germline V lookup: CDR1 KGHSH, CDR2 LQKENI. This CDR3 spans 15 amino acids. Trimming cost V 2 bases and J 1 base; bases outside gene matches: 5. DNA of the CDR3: TGTGCCAGCTCACCAATAGGGGGCCCATCCTACGAGCAGTACTTC. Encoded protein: CASSPIGGPSYEQYF. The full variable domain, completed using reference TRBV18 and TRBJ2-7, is NAGVMQNPRHLVRRRGQEARLRCSPMKGHSHVYWYRQLPEEGLKFMVYLQKENIIDESGMPKERFSAEFPKEGPSILRIQQVVRGDSAAYFCASSPIGGPSYEQYFGPGTRLTVT.